The clone carrying this T cell receptor (beta chain) has at least ten counts. This sample was taken from a study of spatial heterogeneity in lung cancer. This CDR3 spans 14 amino acids. With V trimmed by 5 bases and J by 4 bases, 6 bases remained unmatched. CDR1 SQVTM and CDR2 ANQGSEA come from the germline V gene. Every TCR cDNA molecule bore its own unique molecular identifier. TCRdb re-called the 5' RACE reads with MiXCR, one entry per CDR3 protein. In the table there are approximately 52,000 distinct CDR3 sequences, about 7% of which are singletons. Documented time point: sample taken at primary tumor resection. The authors sequenced whole RNA from tumor, nontumor lung or frozen PBMC without sorting.

This clonotype was sampled from a female donor with early-stage non-small cell lung cancer. The J gene is TRBJ2-2, the V gene TRBV29-1, with 8 bases aligning to TRBD2. The sample here was PBMCs, taken at surgery. The CDR3 sequence is CSVPGTRATGELFF. The CDR3 nucleotides are TGCAGCGTTCCGGGGACTAGGGCCACCGGGGAGCTGTTTTTT.